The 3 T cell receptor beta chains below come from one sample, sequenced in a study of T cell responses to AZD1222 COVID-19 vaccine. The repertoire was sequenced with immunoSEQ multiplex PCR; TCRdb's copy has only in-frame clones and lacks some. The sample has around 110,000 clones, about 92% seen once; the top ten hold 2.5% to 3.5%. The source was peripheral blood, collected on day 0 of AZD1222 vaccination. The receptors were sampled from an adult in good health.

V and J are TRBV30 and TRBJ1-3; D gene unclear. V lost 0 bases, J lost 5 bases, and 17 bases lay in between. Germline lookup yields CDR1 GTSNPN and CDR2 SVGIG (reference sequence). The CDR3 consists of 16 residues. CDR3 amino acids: CAWSVHSRSRRNTIYF. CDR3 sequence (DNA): TGTGCCTGGAGTGTACATAGCAGGTCAAGGCGAAACACCATATATTTT.

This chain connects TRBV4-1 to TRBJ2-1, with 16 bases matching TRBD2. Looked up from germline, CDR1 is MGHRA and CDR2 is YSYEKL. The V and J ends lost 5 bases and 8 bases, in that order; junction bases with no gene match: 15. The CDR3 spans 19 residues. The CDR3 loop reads CASSSPGLAGGPGRYEQFF. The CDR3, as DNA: TGCGCCAGCAGCTCTCCGGGACTAGCGGGAGGGCCGGGACGGTATGAGCAGTTCTTC.

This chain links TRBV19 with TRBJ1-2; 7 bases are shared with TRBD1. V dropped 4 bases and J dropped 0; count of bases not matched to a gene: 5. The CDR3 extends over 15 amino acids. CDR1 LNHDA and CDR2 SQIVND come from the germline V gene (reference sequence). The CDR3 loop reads CASSTGQLANYGYTF. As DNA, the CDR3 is TGTGCCAGTAGTACGGGACAGTTAGCTAACTATGGCTACACCTTC.